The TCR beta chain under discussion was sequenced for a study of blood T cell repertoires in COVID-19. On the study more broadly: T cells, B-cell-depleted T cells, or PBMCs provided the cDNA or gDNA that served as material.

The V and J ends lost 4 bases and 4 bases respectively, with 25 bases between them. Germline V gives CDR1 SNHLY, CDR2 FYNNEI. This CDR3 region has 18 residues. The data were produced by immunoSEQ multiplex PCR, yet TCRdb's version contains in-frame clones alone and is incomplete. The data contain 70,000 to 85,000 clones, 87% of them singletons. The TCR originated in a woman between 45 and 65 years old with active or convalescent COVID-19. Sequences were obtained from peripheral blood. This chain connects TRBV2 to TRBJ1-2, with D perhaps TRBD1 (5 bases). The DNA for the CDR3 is TGTGCCAGCAGTGCCCGGGAGCGGGACCTCGCTCAAGTCTATGGCTACACCTTC. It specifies CASSARERDLAQVYGYTF.